The 16 T cell receptor beta chains below were found in one sample sequenced in a study of CD8+ T cells in alopecia areata. Reverse transcription of extracted RNA yielded cDNA, which provided the sequencing template. Repertoires were generated with immunoSEQ multiplex PCR, while TCRdb's copy carries only in-frame clones and drops some. The sample contains 200,000 or so clones, 56% of which appear only once. The sequencing input was CD8+ T cells sorted from blood. The receptors derive from a human donor in good health.

The rearrangement uses TRBV5-1 and TRBJ2-5; no clear D. Germline CDR1 reads SGHRS; CDR2 reads YFSETQ. The CDR3 consists of 13 residues. Trimming removed 4 bases from V and 0 bases from J, with 7 bases in between. CDR3 protein: CASSVRHQETQYF. CDR3 bases: TGCGCCAGCAGCGTAAGACACCAAGAGACCCAGTACTTC.

In this sample, this clone turned up a few times. The genes are TRBV5-6 and TRBJ2-1, with D maybe TRBD1 (7 bases). CDR1 and CDR2 from the germline V gene are SGHDT and YYEEEE. The CDR3 length is 14 residues. V was trimmed by 6 bases and J by 8 bases, leaving 18 bases between them. The CDR3 reads CASIRQGGRDEQFF. The CDR3 bases are TGTGCCAGCATTAGGCAGGGGGGCAGGGATGAGCAGTTCTTC.

The chain uses TRBV4-1 and TRBJ2-1, with a tentative D call TRBD2 (7 bases). Germline V lookup: CDR1 MGHRA, CDR2 YSYEKL. This CDR3 contains 15 residues. V lost 4 bases, J lost 9 bases, and 19 bases lay in between. The DNA of the CDR3 is TGCGCCAGCAGCCTCCCCGGGCAGGGAGGGGGTGAGCAGTTCTTC. It codes for CASSLPGQGGGEQFF.

This clone showed up just a few times. The V and J genes are TRBV19 and TRBJ2-7, with 8 bases that match TRBD1. V was clipped by 9 bases and J by 4 bases; unmatched bases: 11. CDR3 length equals 14 residues. Germline lookup yields CDR1 LNHDA and CDR2 SQIVND (reference sequence). For the CDR3, the DNA is TGTGCCAGCAAGACCGGGACAGGTGATTACGAGCAGTACTTC. As protein: CASKTGTGDYEQYF.

This clone was recorded only once. V is TRBV6-5 and J is TRBJ1-3; D is uncertain. Germline CDR1 MNHEY, CDR2 SVGAGI. The CDR3 consists of 11 residues. Trimming shortened V by 8 bases and J by 4 bases, and 6 bases separated the two germline ends. The CDR3 DNA reads TGTGCCAGCCGACTCGGAAACACCATATATTTT. Protein: CASRLGNTIYF.

This sequence joins TRBV11-2 and TRBJ1-1; weak D call: TRBD1 (5 bases). The CDR3 consists of 14 residues. Trimming took off 1 base at V and 5 bases at J, with 11 bases between the two ends. CDR1 SGHAT and CDR2 FQNNGV come from the germline V gene. Here the CDR3 DNA reads TGTGCCAGCAGCTTAGCGGGGGGTGGGACTGAAGCTTTCTTT. Protein sequence: CASSLAGGGTEAFF.

This clone occurred a few times. The chain joins TRBV29-1 to TRBJ2-7; D is possibly TRBD1 or TRBD2 (5 bases each). Trimming cost V 6 bases and J 0 bases, with 18 bases left between them. Germline CDR1 SQVTM, CDR2 ANQGSEA. The CDR3 runs to 15 residues. The CDR3 nucleotides are TGCAGCGTCCAGGGAGCCTCTTCTACCTCCTACGAGCAGTACTTC. It translates to CSVQGASSTSYEQYF.

V usage is TRBV7-9 and J usage is TRBJ2-6; 7 bases fit TRBD1. The V gene end was trimmed by 4 bases and the J gene end by 1 base; junction bases not matched to a gene: 13. This CDR3 contains 19 residues. Germline assignment: CDR1 SEHNR and CDR2 FQNEAQ (reference sequence). The chain's CDR3 is CASSSTGHLSSSGANVLTF. As DNA, the CDR3 is TGTGCCAGCAGCTCGACAGGGCATCTGTCATCTTCTGGGGCCAACGTCCTGACTTTC.

The V gene is TRBV10-3, the J gene TRBJ2-2; tentatively, D is TRBD1 or TRBD2 (5 bases each). Germline CDR1 ENHRY, CDR2 SYGVKD. CDR3 length equals 14 residues. Trimming left V 4 bases short and J 0 bases short, with 6 bases between. CDR3 sequence: CAISAGPNTGELFF. The CDR3 region has the DNA TGTGCCATCAGTGCGGGGCCGAACACCGGGGAGCTGTTTTTT.

The V and J genes are TRBV9 and TRBJ1-1; D not certain. The CDR3 runs to 14 residues. The ends were cut back, 0 bases at V and 3 bases at J, with 9 bases in the middle. Germline lookup yields CDR1 SGDLS and CDR2 YYNGEE. In nucleotides, the CDR3 is TGTGCCAGCAGCGTAGACCCCGCCTACACTGAAGCTTTCTTT. Its protein product is CASSVDPAYTEAFF. Based on the CDR3 plus reference TRBV9 and TRBJ1-1, the full variable domain is DSGVTQTPKHLITATGQRVTLRCSPRSGDLSVYWYQQSLDQGLQFLIQYYNGEERAKGNILERFSAQQFPDLHSELNLSSLELGDSALYFCASSVDPAYTEAFFGQGTRLTVV.

This clone showed up just a few times. The rearrangement uses TRBV7-8 and TRBJ1-2; D call uncertain. Germline-derived CDR1 and CDR2 are SGHVS and FQNEAQ. This CDR3 is 15 amino acids long. Deletions cut 4 bases from V and 0 bases from J, with 12 bases between. CDR3 region: CASSSEGRANYGYTF. For the CDR3, the DNA is TGTGCCAGCAGCTCCGAGGGTAGGGCTAACTATGGCTACACCTTC.

This chain joins TRBV30 and TRBJ2-3; perhaps TRBD2 as D (7 bases). The length of the CDR3 is 15 residues. V was pared by 3 bases and J by 4 bases, with 17 bases between. Per germline, CDR1 GTSNPN and CDR2 SVGIG (reference sequence). The CDR3 reads CAWSPSGGSADTQYF. The CDR3 DNA reads TGTGCCTGGAGCCCTTCGGGGGGCTCAGCAGATACGCAGTATTTT.

The V call is TRBV29-1, the J call TRBJ2-3; 13 nucleotides align to TRBD2. The germline V gene has CDR1 SQVTM and CDR2 ANQGSEA. The junction had 6 bases not matched to a gene; V was cut back by 2 bases and J by 1 base. CDR3 size: 17 residues. CDR3 residues: CSVEWIGTSGGTDTQYF. The CDR3 nucleotides are TGCAGCGTTGAATGGATTGGGACTAGCGGGGGCACAGATACGCAGTATTTT.

This clone has more than one count but fewer than ten. The chain uses TRBV4-1 and TRBJ2-3; unclear D gene. V lost 1 base to trimming and J lost 6 bases, with 11 bases between them. CDR3 size: 14 residues. The germline V gene has CDR1 MGHRA and CDR2 YSYEKL. This CDR3 is CASSQGLPRDTQYF. As DNA, the CDR3 is TGCGCCAGCAGCCAAGGGCTTCCCCGGGATACGCAGTATTTT.

The J gene is TRBJ2-5, the V gene TRBV4-1, with a weak D call TRBD2 (5 bases). The CDR3 totals 15 residues. V lost 1 base and J 1 base, leaving 10 bases between the germline ends. Germline lookup yields CDR1 MGHRA and CDR2 YSYEKL. The CDR3 nucleotides are TGCGCCAGCAGCCAAGGAGGGCCCCGCCAAGAGACCCAGTACTTC. This encodes CASSQGGPRQETQYF.

The rearrangement joins TRBV7-9 to TRBJ1-1; the D gene is possibly TRBD1 (5 bases). CDR3 length: 12 amino acids. Germline V gene data show CDR1 as SEHNR and CDR2 as FQNEAQ (reference sequence). Trimming shortened V by 7 bases and J by 11 bases, and 17 bases separated the two germline ends. The CDR3 region has the DNA TGTGCCAGCACCCCACTCGGGGGACCGGCTTTCTTT. Amino acid sequence: CASTPLGGPAFF. The whole variable domain, remainder taken from reference TRBV7-9 and TRBJ1-1, is DTGVSQNPRHKITKRGQNVTFRCDPISEHNRLYWYRQTLGQGPEFLTYFQNEAQLEKSRLLSDRFSAERPKGSFSTLEIQRTEQGDSAMYLCASTPLGGPAFFGQGTRLTVV.